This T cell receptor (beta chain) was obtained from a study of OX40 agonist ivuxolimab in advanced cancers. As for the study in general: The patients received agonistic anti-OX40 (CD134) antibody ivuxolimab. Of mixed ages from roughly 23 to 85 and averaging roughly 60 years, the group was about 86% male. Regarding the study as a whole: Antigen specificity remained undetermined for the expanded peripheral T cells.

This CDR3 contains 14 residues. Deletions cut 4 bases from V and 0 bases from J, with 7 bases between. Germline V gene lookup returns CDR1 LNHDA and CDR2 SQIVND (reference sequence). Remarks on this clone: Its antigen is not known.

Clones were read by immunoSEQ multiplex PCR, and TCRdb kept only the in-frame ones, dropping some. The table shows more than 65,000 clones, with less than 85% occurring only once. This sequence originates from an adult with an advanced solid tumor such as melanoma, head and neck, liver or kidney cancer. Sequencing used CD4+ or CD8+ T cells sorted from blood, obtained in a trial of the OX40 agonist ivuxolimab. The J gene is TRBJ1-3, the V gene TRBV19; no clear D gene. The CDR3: CASSTGSSGNTIYF. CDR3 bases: TGTGCCAGTAGTACAGGTAGCTCTGGAAACACCATATATTTT.